The sequence of this T cell receptor (beta chain) was determined in a study of CD8+CD57+ T cells in acquired aplastic anemia. Germline loops: CDR1 SQVTM, CDR2 ANQGSEA. The CDR3 has 12 residues. The V and J ends lost 4 bases and 3 bases respectively, with 10 bases between them. Genomic DNA served as template for TCR beta VDJ and CDR3 profiling. TCRdb re-derived calls from the reads in MiXCR, one entry per CDR3 protein. The table has about 180,000 distinct CDR3 sequences, 45% to 60% seen once. With respect to this clonotype: Its antigen is undetermined.

Individuals selected for sequencing had exhibited CD8+CD57+ cell expansion on flow cytometry. Patients had not yet gotten any therapy when their blood was taken for sampling. Study-wide points: Significant differences in CD8+ Simpson's diversity were not observed between patients and controls.

The origin of this receptor is a human donor with aplastic anemia. Sequencing input: sorted CD4+, CD8+, or CD8+CD57+ T cells (not recorded which) from PBMCs. The rearrangement joins TRBV29-1 to TRBJ2-7; possible D gene TRBD2, 5 bases. The CDR3 DNA follows: TGCAGCGTTGTGAAGGGAGACTACGAGCAGTACTTC. It yields the protein CSVVKGDYEQYF.